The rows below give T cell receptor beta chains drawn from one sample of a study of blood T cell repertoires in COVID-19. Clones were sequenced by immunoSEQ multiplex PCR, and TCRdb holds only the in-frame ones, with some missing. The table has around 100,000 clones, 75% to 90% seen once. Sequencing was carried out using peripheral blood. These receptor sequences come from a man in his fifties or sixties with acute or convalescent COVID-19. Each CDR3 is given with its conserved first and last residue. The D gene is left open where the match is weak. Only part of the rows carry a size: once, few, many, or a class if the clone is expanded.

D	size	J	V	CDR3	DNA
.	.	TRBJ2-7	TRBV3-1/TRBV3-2	CASSLKALGSYEQYF	TGTGCCAGCAGCCTCAAGGCCCTCGGGTCCTACGAGCAGTACTTC
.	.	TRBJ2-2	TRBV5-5	CASSLRGNTGELFF	TGTGCCAGCAGCCTCAGGGGGAACACCGGGGAGCTGTTTTTT
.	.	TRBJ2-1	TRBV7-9	CASSDTYEQFF	TGTGCCAGCAGCGATACTTATGAGCAGTTCTTC
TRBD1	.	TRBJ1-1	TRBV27	CASSLTGGNTEAFF	TGTGCCAGCAGTTTAACAGGGGGAAACACTGAAGCTTTCTTT
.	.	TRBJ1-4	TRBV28	CASSSPLRMLFF	TGTGCCAGCAGTTCCCCGTTGAGGATGCTGTTTTTT
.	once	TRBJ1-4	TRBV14	CASSRQGLNEKLFF	TGTGCCAGCAGCCGGCAGGGGCTTAATGAAAAACTGTTTTTT
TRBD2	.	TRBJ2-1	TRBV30	CAWSLTSGRPIF	TGTGCCTGGAGTCTGACTAGCGGGAGACCGATCTTC
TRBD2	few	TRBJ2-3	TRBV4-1	CASSHGLAGDPTDTQYF	TGCGCCAGCAGCCACGGACTAGCGGGAGACCCCACAGATACGCAGTATTTT
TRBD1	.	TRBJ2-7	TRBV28	CASSSLDRNSYEQYF	TGTGCCAGCAGTTCCTTGGACAGGAATTCCTACGAGCAGTACTTC
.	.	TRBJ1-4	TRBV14	CASSQGLGRGEKLFF	TGTGCCAGCAGCCAAGGGCTGGGAAGGGGGGAAAAACTGTTTTTT
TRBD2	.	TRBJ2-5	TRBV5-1	CASSLLAGSQETQYF	TGCGCCAGCAGCTTACTAGCGGGGAGCCAAGAGACCCAGTACTTC
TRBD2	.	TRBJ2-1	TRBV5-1	CASSRTSGSDEQFF	TGCGCCAGCAGTAGGACTAGCGGGAGCGATGAGCAGTTCTTC
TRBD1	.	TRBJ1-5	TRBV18	CASSPGQGLYSNQPQHF	TGTGCCAGCTCCCCGGGACAGGGCCTCTATAGCAATCAGCCCCAGCATTTT
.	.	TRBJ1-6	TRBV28	CASSSTGGGNSPLHF	TGTGCCAGCAGTTCCACGGGTGGAGGTAATTCACCCCTCCACTTT
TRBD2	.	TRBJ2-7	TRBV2	CASKRNREDEQYF	TGTGCCAGCAAAAGAAACCGGGAGGACGAGCAGTACTTC
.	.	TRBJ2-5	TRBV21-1	CASSSAPPTGLAFQETQYF	TGTGCCAGCAGCAGTGCCCCACCTACCGGACTAGCGTTCCAAGAGACCCAGTACTTC